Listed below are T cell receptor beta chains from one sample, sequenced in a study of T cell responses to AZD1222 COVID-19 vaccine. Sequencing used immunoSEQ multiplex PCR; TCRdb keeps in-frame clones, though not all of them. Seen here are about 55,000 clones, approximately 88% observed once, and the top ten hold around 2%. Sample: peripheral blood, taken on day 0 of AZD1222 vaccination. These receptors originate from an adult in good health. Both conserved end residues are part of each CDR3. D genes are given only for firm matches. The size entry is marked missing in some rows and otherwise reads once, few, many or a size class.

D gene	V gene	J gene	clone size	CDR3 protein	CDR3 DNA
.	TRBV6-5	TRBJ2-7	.	CASSYMSEQYF	TGTGCCAGCAGTTATATGAGCGAGCAGTACTTC
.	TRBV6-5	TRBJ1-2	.	CASRLGDGSGYTF	TGTGCCAGCAGACTTGGGGACGGATCAGGCTACACCTTC
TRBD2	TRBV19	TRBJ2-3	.	CASSRTSGSTDTQYF	TGTGCCAGTAGCCGGACTAGCGGTAGCACAGATACGCAGTATTTT
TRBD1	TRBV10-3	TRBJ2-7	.	CAISESGTGYEQYF	TGTGCCATCAGTGAGTCGGGGACAGGCTACGAGCAGTACTTC
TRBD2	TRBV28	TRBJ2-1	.	CASSGSGSRNEQFF	TGTGCCAGCTCGGGGAGCGGGAGTAGAAATGAGCAGTTCTTC
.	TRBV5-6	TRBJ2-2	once	CASSLETGGHYTGELFF	TGTGCCAGCAGCTTGGAGACCGGCGGGCACTACACCGGGGAGCTGTTTTTT
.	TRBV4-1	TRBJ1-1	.	CASSPTYPTEAFF	TGCGCCAGCAGTCCGACGTATCCCACTGAAGCTTTCTTT
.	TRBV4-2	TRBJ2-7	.	CASSQHPGSYEQYF	TGTGCCAGCAGCCAACACCCAGGCTCCTACGAGCAGTACTTC
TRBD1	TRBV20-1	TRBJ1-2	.	CSASRGQGGGYTF	TGCAGTGCTAGTCGGGGACAGGGGGGAGGCTACACCTTC
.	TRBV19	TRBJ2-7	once	CASSPTIGSYEQYF	TGTGCCAGTAGTCCAACAATAGGTTCCTACGAGCAGTACTTC
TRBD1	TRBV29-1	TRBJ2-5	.	CSVEKGQGETQYF	TGCAGCGTTGAAAAGGGACAGGGAGAGACCCAGTACTTC
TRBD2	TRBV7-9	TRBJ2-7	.	CASSLGGTNYEQYF	TGTGCCAGCAGCTTAGGGGGGACTAACTACGAGCAGTACTTC
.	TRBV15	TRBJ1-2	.	CATSSQGYGYTF	TGTGCCACCAGCTCGCAGGGATATGGCTACACCTTC
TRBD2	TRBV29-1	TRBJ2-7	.	CSARGGPYIRGEQYF	TGCAGCGCCCGGGGGGGACCCTACATAAGGGGCGAGCAGTACTTC
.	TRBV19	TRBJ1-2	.	CASSQGSLPNYGYTF	TGTGCCAGTAGTCAAGGGTCGCTGCCTAACTATGGCTACACCTTC
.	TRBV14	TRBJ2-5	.	CASSQERQGIQETQYF	TGTGCCAGCAGCCAAGAAAGGCAGGGGATCCAAGAGACCCAGTACTTC
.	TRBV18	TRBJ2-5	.	CASSPALGDQETQYF	TGTGCCAGCTCACCTGCGTTGGGGGACCAAGAGACCCAGTACTTC
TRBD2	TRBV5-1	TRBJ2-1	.	CASSLWGGFDNEQFF	TGCGCCAGCAGCTTGTGGGGAGGGTTTGACAATGAGCAGTTCTTC
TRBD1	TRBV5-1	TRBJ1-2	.	CASSLVGQGSGYTF	TGCGCCAGCAGCTTGGTTGGACAGGGATCTGGCTACACCTTC
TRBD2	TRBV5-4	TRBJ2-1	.	CASSLVSSSGGNEQFF	TGTGCCAGCAGCTTAGTAAGTTCTAGCGGGGGGAATGAGCAGTTCTTC
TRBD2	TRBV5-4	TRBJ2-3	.	CASSPGLAGGDTQYF	TGTGCCAGCAGCCCGGGACTAGCGGGAGGAGATACGCAGTATTTT
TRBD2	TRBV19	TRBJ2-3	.	CASSGGTSGKPDTQYF	TGTGCCAGTAGTGGGGGGACTAGCGGGAAGCCAGATACGCAGTATTTT
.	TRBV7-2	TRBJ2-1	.	CASSRGGYNEQFF	TGTGCCAGCAGCCGTGGGGGCTACAATGAGCAGTTCTTC
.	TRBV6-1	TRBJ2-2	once	CASSRDHQNTGELFF	TGTGCCAGCAGTCGGGACCACCAGAACACCGGGGAGCTGTTTTTT
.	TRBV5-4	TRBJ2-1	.	CASSSDSGSYNEQFF	TGTGCCAGCAGTTCTGATAGCGGATCCTACAATGAGCAGTTCTTC
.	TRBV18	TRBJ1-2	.	CASSPAENYGYTF	TGTGCCAGCTCACCCGCAGAGAACTATGGCTACACCTTC
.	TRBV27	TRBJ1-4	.	CASSFSGLGEKLFF	TGTGCCAGCAGTTTCTCCGGGTTGGGCGAAAAACTGTTTTTT
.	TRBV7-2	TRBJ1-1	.	CASSLGHANTEAFF	TGTGCCAGCAGCCTGGGACACGCGAACACTGAAGCTTTCTTT
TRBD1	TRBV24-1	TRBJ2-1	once	CATSGPRTGMNEQFF	TGTGCCACCAGTGGCCCCCGGACAGGGATGAATGAGCAGTTCTTC
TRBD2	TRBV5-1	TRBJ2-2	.	CASSLGLAGAGELFF	TGCGCCAGCAGCTTAGGACTAGCGGGAGCCGGGGAGCTGTTTTTT
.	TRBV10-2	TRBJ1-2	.	CASSEGEGRGYTF	TGCGCCAGCAGTGAGGGGGAGGGTCGTGGCTACACCTTC
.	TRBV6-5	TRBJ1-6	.	CASRTGTDHSPLHF	TGTGCCAGCAGAACCGGGACCGACCATTCACCCCTCCACTTT
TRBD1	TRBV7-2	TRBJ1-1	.	CASSLQTGTGAPNTEAFF	TGTGCCAGCAGCTTACAAACCGGGACAGGGGCCCCGAACACTGAAGCTTTCTTT
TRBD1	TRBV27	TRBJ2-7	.	CASTHLGTGGHEQYF	TGTGCCAGCACCCACCTCGGGACAGGGGGCCACGAGCAGTACTTC
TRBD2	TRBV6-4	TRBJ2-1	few	CASSPITSGYNEQFF	TGTGCCAGCAGCCCAATCACTAGCGGATACAATGAGCAGTTCTTC
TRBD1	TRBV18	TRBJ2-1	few	CASSPDRGRRFF	TGTGCCAGCTCACCGGACAGGGGGCGACGGTTCTTC
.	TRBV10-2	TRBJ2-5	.	CASSLLVSGVGETQYF	TGCGCCAGCAGCCTCCTCGTTAGCGGAGTCGGTGAGACCCAGTACTTC
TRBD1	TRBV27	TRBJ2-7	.	CASSPYRGSDYEQYF	TGTGCCAGCAGTCCCTACAGGGGGAGTGATTACGAGCAGTACTTC
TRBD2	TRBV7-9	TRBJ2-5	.	CASSDPNRLASQETQYF	TGTGCCAGCAGCGATCCCAATAGACTAGCGTCCCAAGAGACCCAGTACTTC
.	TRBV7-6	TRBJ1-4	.	CASSLDAGANEKLFF	TGTGCCAGCAGCTTAGATGCGGGCGCTAATGAAAAACTGTTTTTT
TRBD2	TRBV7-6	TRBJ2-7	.	CASSPVLLAGAPTGQYF	TGTGCCAGCAGCCCGGTCCTACTAGCGGGAGCCCCTACTGGGCAGTACTTC
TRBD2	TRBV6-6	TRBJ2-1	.	CASAAGGPGEQFF	TGTGCCAGCGCTGCGGGAGGGCCGGGTGAGCAGTTCTTC
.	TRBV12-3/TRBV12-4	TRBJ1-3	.	CASSGSSRNTIYF	TGTGCCAGCAGCGGCAGCTCCAGAAACACCATATATTTT